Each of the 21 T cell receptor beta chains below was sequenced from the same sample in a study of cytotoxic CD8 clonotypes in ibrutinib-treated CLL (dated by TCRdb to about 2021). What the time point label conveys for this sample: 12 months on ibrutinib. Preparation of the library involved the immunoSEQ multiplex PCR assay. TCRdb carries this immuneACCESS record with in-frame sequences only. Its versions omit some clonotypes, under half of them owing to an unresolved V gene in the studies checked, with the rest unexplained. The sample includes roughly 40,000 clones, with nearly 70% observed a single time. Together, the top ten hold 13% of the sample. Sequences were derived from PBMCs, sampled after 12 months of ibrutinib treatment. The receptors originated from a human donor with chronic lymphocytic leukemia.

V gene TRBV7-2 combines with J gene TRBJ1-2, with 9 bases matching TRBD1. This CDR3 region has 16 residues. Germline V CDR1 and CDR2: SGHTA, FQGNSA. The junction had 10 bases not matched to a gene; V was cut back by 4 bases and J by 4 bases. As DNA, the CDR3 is TGTGCCAGCAGCTCCTCACGGACAGGGGTCCCCTATGGCTACACCTTC. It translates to CASSSSRTGVPYGYTF.

The CDR3 loop reads CASSINPEGDLYGYTF. Written as DNA, the CDR3 is TGTGCCAGTAGTATCAATCCGGAGGGGGATCTTTATGGCTACACCTTC. The V gene is TRBV19, the J gene TRBJ1-2, with D perhaps matching TRBD1 (6 bases). Germline-derived CDR1 and CDR2 are LNHDA and SQIVND (reference sequence). Trimming removed 3 bases at V and 5 bases at J, with 19 bases between. There are 16 residues in the CDR3.

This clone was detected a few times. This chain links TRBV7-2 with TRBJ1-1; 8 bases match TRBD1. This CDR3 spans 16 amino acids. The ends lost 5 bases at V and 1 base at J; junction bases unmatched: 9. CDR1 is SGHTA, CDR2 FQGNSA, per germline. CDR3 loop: CASSPRPGTGNTEAFF. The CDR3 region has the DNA TGTGCCAGCAGCCCACGTCCCGGGACAGGGAACACTGAAGCTTTCTTT.

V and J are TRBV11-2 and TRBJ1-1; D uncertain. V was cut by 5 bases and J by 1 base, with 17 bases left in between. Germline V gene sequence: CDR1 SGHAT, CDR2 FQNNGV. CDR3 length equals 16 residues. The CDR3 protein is CASSLPGMGQNTEAFF. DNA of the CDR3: TGTGCCAGCAGCCTACCAGGAATGGGCCAGAACACTGAAGCTTTCTTT.

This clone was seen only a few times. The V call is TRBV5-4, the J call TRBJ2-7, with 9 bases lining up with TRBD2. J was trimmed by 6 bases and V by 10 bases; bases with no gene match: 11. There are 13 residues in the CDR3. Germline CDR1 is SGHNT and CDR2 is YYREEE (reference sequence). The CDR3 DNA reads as TGTGCCGGGGGGCTAGCGGGAAGGTTCGAGCAGTACTTC. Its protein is CAGGLAGRFEQYF. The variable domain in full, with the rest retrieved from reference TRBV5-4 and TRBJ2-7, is ETGVTQSPTHLIKTRGQQVTLRCSSQSGHNTVSWYQQALGQGPQFIFQYYREEENGRGNFPPRFSGLQFPNYSSELNVNALELDDSALYLCAGGLAGRFEQYFGPGTRLTVT.

This chain's CDR3 is CASSTSALNYGYTF. The CDR3 DNA follows: TGCGCCAGCAGCACGAGCGCACTTAACTATGGCTACACCTTC. The chain links TRBV4-1 to TRBJ1-2, with D unclear. Between the trimmed V and J ends, which lost 5 bases and 1 base, there was a span of 11 bases. Per the germline V gene, CDR1 is MGHRA and CDR2 is YSYEKL. The length of the CDR3 is 14 residues.

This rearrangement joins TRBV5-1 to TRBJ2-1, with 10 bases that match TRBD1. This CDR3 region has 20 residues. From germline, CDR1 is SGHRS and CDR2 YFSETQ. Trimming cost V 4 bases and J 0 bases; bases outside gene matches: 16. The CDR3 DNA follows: TGCGCCAGCAGCACGGATATGGGACAGGGGTTTATACCCTCCTACAATGAGCAGTTCTTC. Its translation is CASSTDMGQGFIPSYNEQFF.

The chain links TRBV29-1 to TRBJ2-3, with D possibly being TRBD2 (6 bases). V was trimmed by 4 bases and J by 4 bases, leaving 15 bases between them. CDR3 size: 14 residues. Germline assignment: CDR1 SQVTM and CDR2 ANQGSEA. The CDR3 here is CSVGWGVSADTQYF. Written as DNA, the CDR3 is TGCAGCGTTGGATGGGGGGTAAGCGCAGATACGCAGTATTTT.

This CDR3 is CASSLEGTVYEQYF. Here the CDR3 DNA reads TGCGCCAGCAGCTTGGAGGGGACCGTCTACGAGCAGTACTTC. This sequence joins TRBV5-1 and TRBJ2-7; D possibly uses TRBD1 or TRBD2 (5 bases each). The CDR3 totals 14 residues. Trimming removed 0 bases at V and 3 bases at J, with 10 bases between. Per the germline V gene, CDR1 is SGHRS and CDR2 is YFSETQ.

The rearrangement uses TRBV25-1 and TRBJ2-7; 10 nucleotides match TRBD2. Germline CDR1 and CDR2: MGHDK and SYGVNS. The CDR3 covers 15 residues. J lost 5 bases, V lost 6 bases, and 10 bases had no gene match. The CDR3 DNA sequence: TGTGCCAGCAGACCCTCCGCACTAGCGGGACACGAGCAGTACTTC. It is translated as CASRPSALAGHEQYF.

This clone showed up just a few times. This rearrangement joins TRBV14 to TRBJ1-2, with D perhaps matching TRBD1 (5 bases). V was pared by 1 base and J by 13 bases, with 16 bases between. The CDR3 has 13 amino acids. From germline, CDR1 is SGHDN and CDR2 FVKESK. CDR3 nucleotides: TGTGCCAGCAGCCAAGGGTCGTCAGGGTATAGCACCTTC. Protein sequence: CASSQGSSGYSTF.

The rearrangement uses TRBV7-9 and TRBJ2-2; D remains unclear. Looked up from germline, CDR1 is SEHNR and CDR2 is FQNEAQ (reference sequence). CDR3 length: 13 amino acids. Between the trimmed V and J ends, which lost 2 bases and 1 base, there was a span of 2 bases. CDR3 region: CASSLMNTGELFF. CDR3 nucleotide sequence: TGTGCCAGCAGCTTAATGAACACCGGGGAGCTGTTTTTT.

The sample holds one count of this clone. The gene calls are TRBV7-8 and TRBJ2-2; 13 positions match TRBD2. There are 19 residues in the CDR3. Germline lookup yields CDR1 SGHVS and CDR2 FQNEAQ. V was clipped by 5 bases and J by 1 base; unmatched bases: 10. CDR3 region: CASSLTLGLAGLNTGELFF. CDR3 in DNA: TGTGCCAGCAGCCTCACGTTGGGACTAGCGGGATTGAACACCGGGGAGCTGTTTTTT. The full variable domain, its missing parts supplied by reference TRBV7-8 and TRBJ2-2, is GAGVSQSPRYKVAKRGQDVALRCDPISGHVSLFWYQQALGQGPEFLTYFQNEAQLDKSGLPSDRFFAERPEGSVSTLKIQRTQQEDSAVYLCASSLTLGLAGLNTGELFFGEGSRLTVL.

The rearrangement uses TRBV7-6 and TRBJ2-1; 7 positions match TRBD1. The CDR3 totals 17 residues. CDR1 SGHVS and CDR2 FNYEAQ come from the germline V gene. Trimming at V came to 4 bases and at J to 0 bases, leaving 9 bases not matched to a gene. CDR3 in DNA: TGTGCCAGCAGCTCTTCCCCGGGACAGAGCTCCTACAATGAGCAGTTCTTC. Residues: CASSSSPGQSSYNEQFF. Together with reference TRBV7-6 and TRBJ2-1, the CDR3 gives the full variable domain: GAGVSQSPRYKVTKRGQDVALRCDPISGHVSLYWYRQALGQGPEFLTYFNYEAQQDKSGLPNDRFSAERPEGSISTLTIQRTEQRDSAMYRCASSSSPGQSSYNEQFFGPGTRLTVL.

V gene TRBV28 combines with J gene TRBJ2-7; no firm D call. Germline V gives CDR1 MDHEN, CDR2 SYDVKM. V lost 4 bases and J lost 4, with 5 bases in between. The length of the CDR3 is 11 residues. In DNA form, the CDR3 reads TGTGCCAGCAGTTCCCTGTACGAGCAGTACTTC. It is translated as CASSSLYEQYF.

The CDR3 loop is CASSDQPGNTIYF. As DNA, the CDR3 is TGTGCCAGCAGTGATCAGCCTGGAAACACCATATATTTT. The V call is TRBV2, the J call TRBJ1-3; D not certain. V lost 3 bases, J lost 2 bases, and 5 bases lay in between. CDR1 and CDR2 (germline): SNHLY, FYNNEI. The CDR3 spans 13 residues.

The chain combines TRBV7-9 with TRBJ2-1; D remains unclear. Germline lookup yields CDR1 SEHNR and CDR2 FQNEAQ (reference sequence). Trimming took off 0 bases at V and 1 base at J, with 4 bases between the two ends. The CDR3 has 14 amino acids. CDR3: CASSLAGSYNEQFF. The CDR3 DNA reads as TGTGCCAGCAGCTTAGCGGGATCCTACAATGAGCAGTTCTTC.

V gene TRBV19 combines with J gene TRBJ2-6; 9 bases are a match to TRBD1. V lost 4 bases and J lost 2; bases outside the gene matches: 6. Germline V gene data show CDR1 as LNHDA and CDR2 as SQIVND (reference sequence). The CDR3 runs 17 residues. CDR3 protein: CASSTPQGAAGANVLTF. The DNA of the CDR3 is TGTGCCAGTAGTACCCCACAGGGGGCAGCTGGGGCCAACGTCCTGACTTTC.

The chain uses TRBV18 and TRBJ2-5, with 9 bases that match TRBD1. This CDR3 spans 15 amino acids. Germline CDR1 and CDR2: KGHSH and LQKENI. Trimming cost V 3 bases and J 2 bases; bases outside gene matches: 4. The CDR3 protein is CASSPRTGEQETQYF. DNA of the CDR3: TGTGCCAGCTCACCTCGGACAGGGGAGCAAGAGACCCAGTACTTC.

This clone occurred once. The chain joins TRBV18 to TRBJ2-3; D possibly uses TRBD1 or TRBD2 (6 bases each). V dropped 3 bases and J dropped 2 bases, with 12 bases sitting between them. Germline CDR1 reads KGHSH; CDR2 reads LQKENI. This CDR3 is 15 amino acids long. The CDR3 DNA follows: TGTGCCAGCTCACCGGGGGCGGGAAACACAGATACGCAGTATTTT. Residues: CASSPGAGNTDTQYF. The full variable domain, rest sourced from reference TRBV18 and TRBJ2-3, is NAGVMQNPRHLVRRRGQEARLRCSPMKGHSHVYWYRQLPEEGLKFMVYLQKENIIDESGMPKERFSAEFPKEGPSILRIQQVVRGDSAAYFCASSPGAGNTDTQYFGPGTRLTVL.

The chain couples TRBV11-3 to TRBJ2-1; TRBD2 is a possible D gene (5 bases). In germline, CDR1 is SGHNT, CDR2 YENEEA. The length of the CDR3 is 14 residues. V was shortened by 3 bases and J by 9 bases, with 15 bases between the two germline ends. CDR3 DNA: TGTGCCAGCAGCTTGGGCAAAACGGGGATTGAGCAGTTCTTC. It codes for CASSLGKTGIEQFF.